This T cell receptor beta chain emerged from a study of T cell responses to AZD1222 COVID-19 vaccine (dated by TCRdb to the early 2020s). Background for the entire study: AZD1222 recipients with second doses at about 4 weeks or about 12 weeks were pooled, because spike-specific TCR depth and breadth did not differ between schedules. TCR sequencing was performed for about 250 trial participants, of whom about 200 were given two doses of AZD1222 and around 26 were given two doses of MenACWY control vaccine. Enrollment into the trials was organized by age into subgroups of 18-55, 56-69 and 70-plus years, and those subgroups contained approximately 160, 26 and 62 TCR-sequenced participants, respectively.

Based on the germline V gene, the CDR1 and CDR2 sequences are MGHRA and YSYEKL. The CDR3, from cysteine to phenylalanine, totals 14 residues. The CDR3 DNA has 42 bases and is translated from base 1. Trimming costs V 3 bases and J 8 bases, and their ends lie 13 bases apart. General findings and caveats noted by the study authors: Epitopes outside the regions mutated in the B.1.351 and B.1.1.7 variants were reportedly recognized by nearly half of the unique spike-specific TCRs. CD4 TCRs associated with the vaccine covered the entire spike protein, and the dominant responses were in regions 160-218 and 743-854. After two AZD1222 doses, both the breadth and the depth of spike-specific TCRs were significantly higher than at day 0 and than in MenACWY recipients. Because no day 14 peak-response samples were available, repertoires were characterized only after the peak T cell response. Conclusions about previously exposed vaccinees are limited because only six or seven AZD1222 recipients were SARS-CoV-2 seropositive at baseline. Participants were mostly white British and included more females than males, and it was suggested by the authors that clonal diversity may have been underestimated. The 56-69-year group was small, and its depth increase did not reach significance, likely because of low power.

Of note for this clone: Which antigen it targets is not known. Base qualities were left out, and no much larger clone turns up one base away.

The CDR3 regions of human TCRbeta chains were analyzed by immunosequencing. In the authors' own workflow: Repertoire TCRs were checked for matches against a reference library of SARS-CoV-2-specific TCRs that had been generated using the MIRA antigen-specificity platform. Breadth was defined as the fraction of unique TCRs that were SARS-CoV-2-associated, and depth was defined as the fraction of total T cells that were SARS-CoV-2-associated. Using the MIRA data, each spike-specific TCR was assigned both to the spike region to which the TCR was reactive and to a CD4 or CD8 class. Log10-transformed breadth and depth values were compared by one-way ANOVA with Sidak's multiple comparisons tests. In its TCRdb copy, this immuneACCESS table keeps in-frame sequences only and misses some clones. Where compared with another copy, unresolved V genes explain less than half of these, and the others have no known cause. Clone size and V and J calls were adopted from that table, with D and trimming inferred from the DNA. A total of some 96,000 clones appear in this sample, about 88% of them only once. About 1.8% of the sample goes to the ten largest clones.

What the time point label conveys for this sample: baseline before first vaccination. The vaccinee samples were drawn from two UK trials, COV001 and COV002, one of which was a single-blind randomized controlled phase 2/3 trial testing AZD1222 (ChAdOx1 nCoV-19) in healthy adults. For TCRbeta chain sequencing, PBMC samples from trial participants were taken at day 0 and at day 28 after the second dose. The source was peripheral blood, collected on day 0 of AZD1222 vaccination. This receptor was identified in an adult in good health. The chain links TRBV4-1 with TRBJ1-4, with the D gene not clear enough to name. The CDR3 here reads CASSQPVSKEKLFF. In nucleotides, the sequence is TGCGCCAGCAGCCAGCCCGTGAGCAAAGAAAAACTGTTTTTT.